This T cell receptor (beta chain) was recorded in a study of blood T cells in healthy people across ages. Findings and caveats of the study: Without sorted subsets, naive and antigen-experienced compartments could not be conclusively compared. Per-million-T-cell TCR beta diversity fell roughly linearly with age. Because donor CMV status was unknown, expanded clonotype changes were possibly confounded.

A note on this clonotype: The antigen remains unidentified.

Using a J-beta primer mix together with a sample-barcoded 5' primer, a second PCR was run for roughly 6 to 12 cycles. Tags on each cDNA molecule came from a template-switch adaptor with 12 random nucleotides. TCRdb reprocessed the 5' RACE reads with MiXCR, giving one entry per CDR3 protein. This sample has about 1.1 million distinct CDR3 sequences, with roughly two fifths found just once. This clonotype was obtained from a man younger than 30 in good health. The sample taken for sequencing was blood.

The CDR3 protein is CASSQMTTQFF. CDR3 nucleotide sequence: TGTGCCAGCAGCCAAATGACGACCCAGTTCTTC. This sequence joins TRBV6-2 or TRBV6-3 and TRBJ2-1, with D uncertain. Germline V gene data show CDR1 as MNHEY and CDR2 as SVGEGT. The V and J ends lost 6 bases and 13 bases respectively, with 13 bases between them. The CDR3 extends over 11 amino acids.